This TCR beta chain comes out of a study of beta chain features in type 1 diabetes. Reverse transcribing all isolated RNA meant expressed TCRB transcripts were sequenced. The table came from immunoSEQ multiplex PCR; TCRdb's copy has only in-frame clones and leaves some out. The sample lists 95,000 to 150,000 clones, around 15% occurring once. This CDR3 has 15 amino acids. The germline gives CDR1 GTSNPN, CDR2 SVGIG (reference sequence). V lost 3 bases to trimming and J lost 2 bases, with 15 bases between them. About this clone: Antigen specificity is unknown.

Findings of the study overall: Patients with Type 1 diabetes showed moderately but significantly shorter TCRB CDR3s in all four CD4+ subsets.

The chain links TRBV30 to TRBJ2-3; a weak D match, TRBD2 (6 bases). The source of this sequence is a man aged 25 to 45 with type 1 diabetes. The sequenced sample consisted of central memory CD4+ T cells from blood. The CDR3 coding sequence is TGTGCCTGGAGGCGGCGGGGACCACACACAGATACGCAGTATTTT. Amino acid sequence: CAWRRRGPHTDTQYF.